These 32 T cell receptor beta chains share one sample of origin, sequenced in a study of OX40 agonist ivuxolimab in advanced cancers. Measured with immunoSEQ multiplex PCR; TCRdb has only the in-frame clones, and not every one. There are approximately 120,000 clones in the sample; around 90% occur only once, and around 0.84% lies in the top ten. Sample: CD4+ or CD8+ T cells sorted from blood, taken in a trial of the OX40 agonist ivuxolimab. All receptors come from an adult with an advanced solid tumor such as melanoma, head and neck, liver or kidney cancer.

This clone occurred once. This chain connects TRBV25-1 to TRBJ2-5; D not certain. The germline gives CDR1 MGHDK, CDR2 SYGVNS. This CDR3 is 14 amino acids long. Between the trimmed V and J ends, which lost 0 bases and 2 bases, there was a span of 7 bases. CDR3 amino acids: CASSEYHSQETQYF. DNA of the CDR3: TGTGCCAGCAGTGAATATCACAGTCAAGAGACCCAGTACTTC. The full variable domain, its missing parts supplied by reference TRBV25-1 and TRBJ2-5, is EADIYQTPRYLVIGTGKKITLECSQTMGHDKMYWYQQDPGMELHLIHYSYGVNSTEKGDLSSESTVSRIRTEHFPLTLESARPSHTSQYLCASSEYHSQETQYFGPGTRLLVL.

This clone is a singleton in its sample. CDR3 region: CASSLEAYEQYF. The CDR3 region has the DNA TGTGCCAGCAGTTTGGAAGCCTACGAGCAGTACTTC. V and J are TRBV28 and TRBJ2-7; no firm D call. There are 12 residues in the CDR3. V was cut by 3 bases and J by 2 bases, with 5 bases left in between. The V gene's germline CDR1 is MDHEN and CDR2 SYDVKM.

This sequence joins TRBV13 and TRBJ1-4; D perhaps matches TRBD1 (6 bases). Trimming stripped 3 bases from V and 2 bases from J, with 13 bases between. CDR3 length: 16 amino acids. Germline V CDR1 and CDR2: PRHDT, FYEKMQ (reference sequence). CDR3 loop: CASSLGTGLTNEKLFF. As DNA, the CDR3 is TGTGCCAGCAGCTTGGGCACAGGGCTCACTAATGAAAAACTGTTTTTT.

CDR3 nucleotide sequence: TGTGCCAGCAGCACCTGGACTGGGGGTTATGAGCAGTTCTTC. It yields the protein CASSTWTGGYEQFF. V gene TRBV7-2 combines with J gene TRBJ2-1; D is tentatively TRBD1 or TRBD2 (5 bases each). Germline CDR1 is SGHTA and CDR2 is FQGNSA. V shed 5 bases and J shed 8 bases, with 16 bases lying between them. The CDR3 is made up of 14 amino acids.

This clone was recorded a few times. This chain links TRBV5-1 with TRBJ2-7; a weak D match, TRBD1 (6 bases). CDR3 size: 14 residues. The ends were cut back, 0 bases at V and 7 bases at J, with 14 bases in the middle. CDR1 and CDR2 (germline): SGHRS, YFSETQ. The CDR3 here is CASSLGVGAGEQYF. For the CDR3, the DNA is TGCGCCAGCAGCTTGGGTGTGGGGGCCGGGGAGCAGTACTTC.

J is TRBJ2-7 and V is TRBV6-6, with 7 bases matching TRBD2. Looked up from germline, CDR1 is MNHNY and CDR2 is SVGAGI (reference sequence). This CDR3 is 14 amino acids long. V gave up 2 bases and J gave up 2 bases; unmatched junction bases: 3. The CDR3 sequence: CASSYGEGTYEQYF. As DNA, the CDR3 is TGTGCCAGCAGTTACGGGGAGGGCACCTACGAGCAGTACTTC.

The chain recombines TRBV5-1 with TRBJ2-1, with 11 bases lining up with TRBD2. Germline CDR1 SGHRS, CDR2 YFSETQ. With V trimmed by 3 bases and J by 5 bases, 4 bases remained unmatched. The CDR3 covers 15 residues. DNA for the CDR3: TGCGCCAGCAGCTCCCTAGCGGGAGGAAACAATGAGCAGTTCTTC. Protein sequence: CASSSLAGGNNEQFF.

The chain combines TRBV28 with TRBJ2-1; D not resolved. In germline, CDR1 is MDHEN, CDR2 SYDVKM. V was cut by 10 bases and J by 8 bases, with 6 bases left in between. The CDR3 loop spans 9 amino acids. The CDR3 sequence: CATPDEQFF. CDR3 in DNA: TGTGCCACCCCAGATGAGCAGTTCTTC.

The chain combines TRBV9 with TRBJ1-6, with D possibly being TRBD1 (5 bases). The CDR3 extends over 14 amino acids. Per the germline V gene, CDR1 is SGDLS and CDR2 is YYNGEE. Deletions cut 0 bases from V and 5 bases from J, with 6 bases between. CDR3: CASSVAQDNSPLHF. DNA of the CDR3: TGTGCCAGCAGCGTAGCACAGGATAATTCACCCCTCCACTTT.

This chain connects TRBV18 to TRBJ2-1; perhaps TRBD2 as D (6 bases). The germline V gene has CDR1 KGHSH and CDR2 LQKENI. V shed 3 bases and J shed 3 bases, with 12 bases lying between them. There are 15 residues in the CDR3. DNA of the CDR3: TGTGCCAGCTCACCCCAGGAGGGATACTACAATGAGCAGTTCTTC. Encoded protein: CASSPQEGYYNEQFF.

The chain carries TRBV5-1 and TRBJ1-3; no definite D call. Trimming removed 3 bases from V and 0 bases from J, with 7 bases in between. Germline V gene lookup returns CDR1 SGHRS and CDR2 YFSETQ. The CDR3 is 14 residues long. CDR3 amino acids: CASSSGNSGNTIYF. The DNA for the CDR3 is TGCGCCAGCAGCTCCGGCAACTCTGGAAACACCATATATTTT. Using reference TRBV5-1 and TRBJ1-3 for the parts outside the CDR3, the full variable domain is KAGVTQTPRYLIKTRGQQVTLSCSPISGHRSVSWYQQTPGQGLQFLFEYFSETQRNKGNFPGRFSGRQFSNSRSEMNVSTLELGDSALYLCASSSGNSGNTIYFGEGSWLTVV.

This clone was seen just once. This rearrangement joins TRBV18 to TRBJ2-5, with D unresolved. Trimming took off 0 bases at V and 2 bases at J, with 7 bases between the two ends. CDR3 length equals 14 residues. The germline gives CDR1 KGHSH, CDR2 LQKENI. The CDR3 nucleotides are TGTGCCAGCTCACCACCAAACGGTCAAGAGACCCAGTACTTC. Translation gives CASSPPNGQETQYF.

This clone was counted between two and nine times. V is TRBV19 and J is TRBJ1-2, with TRBD1 matching over 7 bases. With 10 bases clipped from V and 8 bases from J, the junction kept 4 bases outside the gene matches. Germline V lookup: CDR1 LNHDA, CDR2 SQIVND (reference sequence). This CDR3 is built from 10 residues. In DNA form, the CDR3 reads TGTGCCACAGGGACAGACGGCTACACCTTC. It yields the protein CATGTDGYTF.

V is TRBV5-1 and J is TRBJ2-3, with 12 bases matching TRBD2. Trimming at V came to 2 bases and at J to 0 bases, leaving 4 bases not matched to a gene. Per germline, CDR1 SGHRS and CDR2 YFSETQ. The CDR3 contains 17 residues. The CDR3 DNA reads TGCGCCAGCAGCTTTGCTAGCGGGAGGGTGAGCACAGATACGCAGTATTTT. Protein sequence: CASSFASGRVSTDTQYF. Complete variable domain (other parts from reference TRBV5-1 and TRBJ2-3): KAGVTQTPRYLIKTRGQQVTLSCSPISGHRSVSWYQQTPGQGLQFLFEYFSETQRNKGNFPGRFSGRQFSNSRSEMNVSTLELGDSALYLCASSFASGRVSTDTQYFGPGTRLTVL.

The DNA for the CDR3 is TGTGCCAGCAGTTTTGGGGTTCGGGAGCAGTACTTC. Protein product: CASSFGVREQYF. The gene calls are TRBV28 and TRBJ2-7; D unresolved. The CDR3 spans 12 residues. Trimming pared 3 bases from V and 7 bases from J, leaving 10 bases between. The germline V gene has CDR1 MDHEN and CDR2 SYDVKM.

This rearrangement joins TRBV4-1 to TRBJ2-1, with 9 bases matching TRBD2. This CDR3 has 17 residues. Germline trimming cut 3 bases from V and 4 bases from J; bases unmatched to any gene: 10. The germline V gene has CDR1 MGHRA and CDR2 YSYEKL. The CDR3: CASSQTEAGGTYNEQFF. The CDR3 coding sequence is TGCGCCAGCAGCCAGACGGAAGCGGGAGGCACGTACAATGAGCAGTTCTTC.

The rearrangement uses TRBV7-8 and TRBJ2-1; D gene unclear. The CDR3 loop spans 16 amino acids. V lost 1 base and J 5 bases, leaving 15 bases between the germline ends. Per germline, CDR1 SGHVS and CDR2 FQNEAQ. CDR3 DNA: TGTGCCAGCAGCTTAGGTTTCGGGCAGCCCGACAATGAGCAGTTCTTC. Translating gives CASSLGFGQPDNEQFF.

J is TRBJ1-1 and V is TRBV7-9, with 7 bases aligning to TRBD1. With V trimmed by 4 bases and J by 1 base, 3 bases remained unmatched. This CDR3 region has 14 residues. CDR1 and CDR2 (germline): SEHNR, FQNEAQ (reference sequence). The CDR3 region is CASSSGQRNTEAFF. The CDR3 DNA follows: TGTGCCAGCAGCTCGGGACAGAGGAACACTGAAGCTTTCTTT. Supplemented by reference TRBV7-9 and TRBJ1-1, the full variable domain reads DTGVSQNPRHKITKRGQNVTFRCDPISEHNRLYWYRQTLGQGPEFLTYFQNEAQLEKSRLLSDRFSAERPKGSFSTLEIQRTEQGDSAMYLCASSSGQRNTEAFFGQGTRLTVV.

This chain uses TRBV21-1 with TRBJ2-5; TRBD1, the table's D call, was not compared with the DNA. TRBV21-1 is reported as a pseudogene. This CDR3 comprises 14 residues. CDR3 DNA sequence: TGTGCCAGCAGCAAGGGACATCCTAGGTGGGAGCAGTACTTC. This translates into CASSKGHPRWEQYF.

Only a few counts were recorded for this clone. J is TRBJ2-2 and V is TRBV4-2; 8 bases map to TRBD2. The germline CDR1 and CDR2 sequences are LGHNA and YNFKEQ. The CDR3 runs 17 residues. V shed 0 bases and J 6 bases; nucleotides not matched to a gene: 9. The CDR3 here is CASSQELGPGRAGELFF. The CDR3 nucleotides read TGTGCCAGCAGCCAAGAACTCGGCCCCGGGAGGGCCGGGGAGCTGTTTTTT.

V gene TRBV7-2 combines with J gene TRBJ2-1; a possible D gene is TRBD2 (6 bases). The CDR3 covers 14 residues. Germline CDR1 and CDR2: SGHTA and FQGNSA. Trimming removed 6 bases at V and 3 bases at J, with 12 bases between. CDR3: CASRELAFYNEQFF. The DNA of the CDR3 is TGTGCCAGCAGGGAACTAGCCTTCTACAATGAGCAGTTCTTC.

The J gene is TRBJ2-3, the V gene TRBV7-3, with TRBD2 matching over 10 bases. Germline V gives CDR1 SGHTA, CDR2 FQGTGA. V trimming: 2 bases; J trimming: 7 bases; junction bases outside the gene matches: 6. There are 15 residues in the CDR3. DNA for the CDR3: TGTGCCAGCAGCTTAGACCTAGCGGGAGTACATACGCAGTATTTT. It encodes CASSLDLAGVHTQYF.

In DNA, the CDR3 is TGTGCCAGCTCACCTATGGACATACCGTCGAACACTGAAGCTTTCTTT. Amino acid sequence: CASSPMDIPSNTEAFF. V usage is TRBV18 and J usage is TRBJ1-1; perhaps TRBD1 as D (5 bases). V was pared by 3 bases and J by 1 base, with 15 bases between. In germline, CDR1 is KGHSH, CDR2 LQKENI. The CDR3 loop spans 16 amino acids. Together with reference TRBV18 and TRBJ1-1, the CDR3 gives the full variable domain: NAGVMQNPRHLVRRRGQEARLRCSPMKGHSHVYWYRQLPEEGLKFMVYLQKENIIDESGMPKERFSAEFPKEGPSILRIQQVVRGDSAAYFCASSPMDIPSNTEAFFGQGTRLTVV.

A single count supports this clone. V usage is TRBV7-2 and J usage is TRBJ1-1; D is perhaps TRBD1 (6 bases). The CDR3 contains 15 residues. Trimming took 5 bases from V and 0 from J, leaving 13 bases between them. The germline gives CDR1 SGHTA, CDR2 FQGNSA. CDR3 in DNA: TGTGCCAGCAGCCCGATACAGGGAATGAACACTGAAGCTTTCTTT. The encoded protein is CASSPIQGMNTEAFF.

This chain links TRBV11-2 with TRBJ2-5; D is unresolved. Per the germline V gene, CDR1 is SGHAT and CDR2 is FQNNGV. With 0 bases removed from V and 1 base from J, the gap between germline ends came to 12 bases. This CDR3 has 16 amino acids. Here the CDR3 DNA reads TGTGCCAGCAGCTTAGATCCACCAGGAACCCAAGAGACCCAGTACTTC. Residues: CASSLDPPGTQETQYF.

This chain connects TRBV18 to TRBJ2-6; 8 positions agree with TRBD1. CDR1 is KGHSH and CDR2 is LQKENI in the germline V gene. J gave up 0 bases and V 3 bases, and 7 bases lay outside the gene matches. The CDR3 runs 18 residues. This CDR3 is CASSPRGQANSGANVLTF. The CDR3 bases are TGTGCCAGCTCACCCCGGGGACAGGCGAACTCTGGGGCCAACGTCCTGACTTTC. Drawing the rest from reference TRBV18 and TRBJ2-6, the complete variable domain is NAGVMQNPRHLVRRRGQEARLRCSPMKGHSHVYWYRQLPEEGLKFMVYLQKENIIDESGMPKERFSAEFPKEGPSILRIQQVVRGDSAAYFCASSPRGQANSGANVLTFGAGSRLTVL.

V usage is TRBV28 and J usage is TRBJ1-1; D is unclear. This CDR3 has 11 residues. The germline V and J ends were trimmed by 6 bases and 10 bases, with 12 bases remaining between them. Germline loops: CDR1 MDHEN, CDR2 SYDVKM. For the CDR3, the DNA is TGTGCCAGCAGCTTGACCCGGGGAGCTTTCTTT. Protein product: CASSLTRGAFF.

The CDR3: CASSEFGNEQFF. For the CDR3, the DNA is TGTGCCAGCAGTGAGTTCGGCAATGAGCAGTTCTTC. This chain links TRBV6-4 with TRBJ2-1; D gene uncertain. This CDR3 is built from 12 residues. Trimming stripped 3 bases from V and 6 bases from J, with 6 bases between. CDR1 MRHNA and CDR2 SNTAGT come from the germline V gene.

The V and J genes are TRBV7-9 and TRBJ1-1, with TRBD1 matching 8 bases. Germline V gene data show CDR1 as SEHNR and CDR2 as FQNEAQ (reference sequence). V gave up 5 bases and J gave up 0 bases; unmatched junction bases: 8. The CDR3 totals 16 residues. The DNA for the CDR3 is TGTGCCAGCAGCCCGGGGACAGGAGTTATGAACACTGAAGCTTTCTTT. Amino acids: CASSPGTGVMNTEAFF.

Concerning this clone: The same CDR3 is also encoded by other DNA sequences in this sample. The chain links TRBV28 to TRBJ1-2, with D hard to call. Trimming took off 1 base at V and 6 bases at J, with 6 bases between the two ends. Per germline, CDR1 MDHEN and CDR2 SYDVKM. The CDR3 has 12 amino acids. The CDR3 loop is CASSLSRDGYTF. CDR3 DNA: TGTGCCAGCAGTTTATCACGGGATGGCTACACCTTC.

The rearrangement links TRBV5-4 to TRBJ1-5; D might be TRBD1 (5 bases). This CDR3 spans 14 amino acids. V lost 4 bases and J 6 bases, leaving 14 bases between the germline ends. CDR1 SGHNT and CDR2 YYREEE come from the germline V gene (reference sequence). The CDR3 sequence: CASSPGADRQPQHF. The CDR3 DNA follows: TGTGCCAGCAGCCCCGGGGCAGATCGTCAGCCCCAGCATTTT.

The chain recombines TRBV6-4 with TRBJ2-1; 16 bases map to TRBD2. The V segment lost 8 bases and the J segment 6 bases; nucleotides outside the gene matches: 16. Germline CDR1 reads MRHNA; CDR2 reads SNTAGT. This CDR3 has 19 residues. CDR3 nucleotide sequence: TGTGCCAGCTCAGTCACCCTCGGGACTAGCGGGAGGGCCTCCAATGAGCAGTTCTTC. Amino acids: CASSVTLGTSGRASNEQFF.